A single sample is the source of the 11 T cell receptor beta chains below, sequenced in a study of shared clonotypes between healthy human individuals. Only in-frame clones appear in the TCRdb table, and some are missing; sequencing was by immunoSEQ multiplex PCR. The sample shows about 2,500,000 clones, 90% to 95% of them seen only once. The sample taken for sequencing was naive CD4+ T cells sorted from blood. Sample subset: CD45RA+ positively selected. All receptors derive from a man younger than 30 in good health.

The rearrangement uses TRBV19 and TRBJ1-1; no clear D gene. This CDR3 spans 17 amino acids. Germline loops: CDR1 LNHDA, CDR2 SQIVND (reference sequence). V lost 5 bases and J 10 bases, leaving 29 bases between the germline ends. DNA of the CDR3: TGTGCCAGTAGTTACTCCACAGCAAATCTAGCCGATACTCGAGCTTTCTTT. Translated, it gives CASSYSTANLADTRAFF.

V gene TRBV10-3 combines with J gene TRBJ1-6, with TRBD1 matching over 7 bases. Germline CDR1 is ENHRY and CDR2 is SYGVKD. This CDR3 region has 14 residues. V dropped 4 bases and J dropped 11; count of bases not matched to a gene: 8. DNA for the CDR3: TGTGCCATCAGTGCGGGACAGCCGTCAACACCCCTCCACTTT. This gives the protein CAISAGQPSTPLHF.

The chain carries TRBV4-1 and TRBJ2-1; 11 bases line up with TRBD2. Losses at the gene ends were 3 bases for V and 9 bases for J; bases not matched to a gene: 10. The CDR3 consists of 16 residues. The germline V gene has CDR1 MGHRA and CDR2 YSYEKL. CDR3 in amino acids: CASSQTFSGRASEQFF. The CDR3 DNA sequence: TGCGCCAGCAGCCAGACCTTTAGCGGGAGGGCCAGTGAGCAGTTCTTC.

The gene calls are TRBV28 and TRBJ2-7; the match to TRBD1 covers 7 bases. Germline CDR1 reads MDHEN; CDR2 reads SYDVKM. Trimming removed 6 bases from V and 0 bases from J; junction bases left unmatched: 2. The CDR3 covers 13 residues. CDR3 DNA: TGTGCCAGCAGACGGGACAGCTCCTACGAGCAGTACTTC. Its protein product is CASRRDSSYEQYF.

The chain is built from TRBV4-2 and TRBJ2-7; perhaps D is TRBD1 or TRBD2 (5 bases each). Germline V gives CDR1 LGHNA, CDR2 YNFKEQ. The CDR3 runs to 17 residues. V shed 0 bases and J shed 1 base, with 16 bases lying between them. The CDR3 DNA reads TGTGCCAGCAGCCAAGAGGGGGTCCGAGACAGTTCCTACGAGCAGTACTTC. Amino acid sequence: CASSQEGVRDSSYEQYF.

Of note for this clone: The sample holds other DNA sequences that translate to the same CDR3. The chain has TRBV19 and TRBJ2-2; maybe TRBD1 (5 bases). CDR1 is LNHDA, CDR2 SQIVND, per germline (reference sequence). The V gene lost 4 bases and the J gene lost 6 bases, with 9 bases spanning the gap. The CDR3 loop spans 13 amino acids. The CDR3 reads CASSNQGAGELFF. The CDR3 nucleotides read TGTGCCAGTAGTAATCAGGGTGCCGGGGAGCTGTTTTTT. The whole variable domain, filled in from reference TRBV19 and TRBJ2-2, reads DGGITQSPKYLFRKEGQNVTLSCEQNLNHDAMYWYRQDPGQGLRLIYYSQIVNDFQKGDIAEGYSVSREKKESFPLTVTSAQKNPTAFYLCASSNQGAGELFFGEGSRLTVL.

This chain links TRBV6-1 with TRBJ2-7; 7 bases map to TRBD2. The CDR3 is 14 residues long. Losses at the gene ends were 3 bases for V and 6 bases for J; bases not matched to a gene: 8. Germline V lookup: CDR1 MNHNS, CDR2 SASEGT. The CDR3 bases are TGTGCCAGCAGTGATGGGGGGGTCCCAGTCGAGCAGTACTTC. It yields the protein CASSDGGVPVEQYF.

This chain links TRBV6-5 with TRBJ1-6; no clear D. Per the germline V gene, CDR1 is MNHEY and CDR2 is SVGAGI. The CDR3 is 16 residues long. V lost 0 bases to trimming and J lost 8 bases, with 14 bases between them. The CDR3 DNA follows: TGTGCCAGCAGTTACTCGATCCTTGAAGACTATTCACCCCTCCACTTT. Translating it yields CASSYSILEDYSPLHF.

The V and J genes are TRBV5-1 and TRBJ2-7; 10 bases fit TRBD2. With V trimmed by 0 bases and J by 2 bases, 5 bases remained unmatched. The CDR3 has 16 residues. Per germline, CDR1 SGHRS and CDR2 YFSETQ. The CDR3: CASSLESLAGAYEQYF. CDR3 bases: TGCGCCAGCAGCTTGGAATCCCTAGCGGGGGCCTACGAGCAGTACTTC.

J is TRBJ1-1 and V is TRBV6-1; possible D gene TRBD1, 6 bases. V was shortened by 5 bases and J by 4 bases, with 11 bases between the two germline ends. CDR3 length: 13 amino acids. Germline V gives CDR1 MNHNS, CDR2 SASEGT. The CDR3 nucleotides are TGTGCCAGCAGTTCGGACAGTACCACTGAAGCTTTCTTT. Residues: CASSSDSTTEAFF.

V and J are TRBV5-1 and TRBJ2-1, with 10 bases lining up with TRBD2. The germline gives CDR1 SGHRS, CDR2 YFSETQ. V lost 0 bases to trimming and J lost 7 bases; unmatched junction nucleotides: 13. This CDR3 spans 18 amino acids. CDR3 sequence reads: CASSLVPRTSGDNNEQFF. The CDR3 DNA is TGCGCCAGCAGCTTGGTCCCCAGGACTAGCGGAGACAATAATGAGCAGTTCTTC.